This paragraph reports one TCR beta chain. The data are from a study of T cell repertoires in cytomegalovirus infection. On the study more broadly: Both a matching HLA type and CMV infection were indicated by public TCR beta signatures.

TCRdb reprocessed the reads with MiXCR, giving one entry per CDR3 protein. The sample gives 200,000 or so distinct CDR3 sequences, 25% to 30% of which show up once; 30% to 40% is in the top ten. Input material: PBMCs. The source of this sequence is a human donor in good health (CMV status not recorded). Some clones in this sample may be carry-over from other donors' samples.

Written as DNA, the CDR3 is TGCAGCGTTGAAATGACATCCTCAACCTCTGGGGCCAACGTCCTGACTTTC. Encoded protein: CSVEMTSSTSGANVLTF. The chain couples TRBV29-1 to TRBJ2-6, with D uncertain. Germline lookup yields CDR1 SQVTM and CDR2 ANQGSEA. The CDR3 contains 17 residues. V shed 2 bases and J shed 0 bases, with 14 bases lying between them.